This T cell receptor beta chain was found in a study of shared clonotypes between healthy human individuals. The overall study: CD8 memory received one plate per donor, CD8 naive two, CD4 memory three and CD4 naive three. Points from the study as a whole: A few donors held about 5% of naive CD4 clonotypes in common. Generation probabilities of non-shared clonotypes were lower (relative to those shared by all four donors).

Unmatched junction bases numbered 7, after V lost 4 bases and J lost 2 bases. The germline gives CDR1 SGHNT, CDR2 YYREEE (reference sequence). This CDR3 is built from 15 residues. The protocol was immunoSEQ multiplex PCR, while the TCRdb copy is restricted to in-frame clones and leaves out a portion. The data contain a few hundred thousand clones, 73% of them singletons. Worth noting for this clone: Its antigen is undetermined.

Donors had no recently reported acute infections or vaccinations and were HIV-negative. Sequenced input: memory CD4+ T cells sorted from blood. Stated subset: CD45RA-negative fraction. This sequence joins TRBV5-4 and TRBJ2-3, with 7 positions matching TRBD1. This sequence originates from a man aged 30 to 45 in good health. The CDR3 bases are TGTGCCAGCAGCCTTAAGGGACAGTCCACAGATACGCAGTATTTT. Translated: CASSLKGQSTDTQYF.